This TCR beta chain was retrieved from a study of graft-versus-host responses after intestinal transplantation. Study outcomes and limitations: There was an association between peak levels of circulating GvH clones and early post-transplant HvG declines.

The CDR3 length is 12 residues. V was pared by 6 bases and J by 4 bases, with 8 bases between. Germline lookup yields CDR1 MNHEY and CDR2 SMNVEV (reference sequence). As to this clone: The antigen is not known.

Repertoires were generated with immunoSEQ multiplex PCR, while TCRdb's copy carries only in-frame clones and drops some. Among approximately 97,000 clones listed, around 93% were seen once. This TCR derives from a human donor who was the organ donor for an intestinal transplant. This sample comprised unstimulated CD8+ T cells sorted from spleen or lymph node cells, obtained before transplant. J is TRBJ2-3 and V is TRBV27; D uncertain. This chain's CDR3 is CASSLRPDTQYF. CDR3 nucleotides: TGTGCCAGCAGCCTCAGGCCAGATACGCAGTATTTT.